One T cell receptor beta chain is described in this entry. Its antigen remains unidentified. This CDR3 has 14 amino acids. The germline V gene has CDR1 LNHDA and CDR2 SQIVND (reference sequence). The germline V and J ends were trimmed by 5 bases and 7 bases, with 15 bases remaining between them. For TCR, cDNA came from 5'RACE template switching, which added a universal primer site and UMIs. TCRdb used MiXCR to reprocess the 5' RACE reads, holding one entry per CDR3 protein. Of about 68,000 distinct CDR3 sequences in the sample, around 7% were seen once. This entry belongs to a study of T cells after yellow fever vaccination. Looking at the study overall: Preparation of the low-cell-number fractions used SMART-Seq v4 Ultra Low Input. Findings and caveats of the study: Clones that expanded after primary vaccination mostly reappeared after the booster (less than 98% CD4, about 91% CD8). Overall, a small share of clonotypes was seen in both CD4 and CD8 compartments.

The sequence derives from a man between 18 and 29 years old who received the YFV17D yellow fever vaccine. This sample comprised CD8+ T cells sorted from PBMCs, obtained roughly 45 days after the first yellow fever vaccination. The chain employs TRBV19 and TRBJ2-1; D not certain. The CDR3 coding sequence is TGTGCCAGTAGTTGGGTCCTACGAGCGAATGAGCAGTTCTTC. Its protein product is CASSWVLRANEQFF.